This T cell receptor (beta chain) was sequenced in a study of neurological immune-mediated disorders. The making of cDNA relied on 5'RACE with 10-nucleotide random UMIs. TCRdb ran MiXCR on the 5' RACE reads and lists one entry per CDR3 protein. Among roughly 49,000 distinct CDR3 sequences listed, about 13% were seen once. The junction had 6 bases not matched to a gene; V was cut back by 5 bases and J by 10 bases. The CDR3 runs 12 residues. Germline CDR1 SEHNR, CDR2 FQNEAQ (reference sequence). This sample's time point: longitudinal time-point 3. The starting material, 2 million PBMCs stored at -80 C, gave rise to the unsorted libraries. This clonotype was seen ten or more times.

Sequencing used PBMCs. The chain joins TRBV7-9 to TRBJ1-1; TRBD1 agrees at 8 bases. This TCR derives from a male donor with HTLV-1-associated myelopathy (HAM/TSP). The CDR3 reads CASSTRQGRAFF. DNA of the CDR3: TGTGCCAGCAGCACAAGACAGGGGAGAGCTTTCTTT. The whole variable domain, remainder taken from reference TRBV7-9 and TRBJ1-1, is DTGVSQNPRHKITKRGQNVTFRCDPISEHNRLYWYRQTLGQGPEFLTYFQNEAQLEKSRLLSDRFSAERPKGSFSTLEIQRTEQGDSAMYLCASSTRQGRAFFGQGTRLTVV.